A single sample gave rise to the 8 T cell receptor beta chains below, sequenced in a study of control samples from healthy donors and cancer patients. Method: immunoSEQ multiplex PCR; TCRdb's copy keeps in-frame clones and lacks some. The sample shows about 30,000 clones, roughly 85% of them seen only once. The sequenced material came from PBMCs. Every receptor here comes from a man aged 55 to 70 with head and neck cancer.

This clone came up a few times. The CDR3 DNA follows: TGCGCCAGCAGCTTAAGTGTGGGTTCAGGGCAGCCCCAGCATTTT. This encodes CASSLSVGSGQPQHF. The chain is built from TRBV5-1 and TRBJ1-5, with TRBD1 as a possible D gene (5 bases). The CDR3 length is 15 residues. In germline, CDR1 is SGHRS, CDR2 YFSETQ. Between the trimmed V and J ends, which lost 2 bases and 7 bases, there was a span of 16 bases.

CDR3 sequence: CASSGGFNTEAFF. The CDR3 coding sequence is TGTGCCAGCAGCGGTGGTTTTAACACTGAAGCTTTCTTT. V and J are TRBV9 and TRBJ1-1; the D is unclear. V was shortened by 3 bases and J by 2 bases, with 8 bases between the two germline ends. The CDR3 consists of 13 residues. Germline CDR1 reads SGDLS; CDR2 reads YYNGEE.

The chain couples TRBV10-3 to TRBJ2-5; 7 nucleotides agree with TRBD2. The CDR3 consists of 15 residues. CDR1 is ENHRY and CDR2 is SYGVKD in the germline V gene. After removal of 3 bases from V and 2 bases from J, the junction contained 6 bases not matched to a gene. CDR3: CAISETSAIQETQYF. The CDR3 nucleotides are TGTGCCATCAGTGAAACTAGCGCCATTCAAGAGACCCAGTACTTC.

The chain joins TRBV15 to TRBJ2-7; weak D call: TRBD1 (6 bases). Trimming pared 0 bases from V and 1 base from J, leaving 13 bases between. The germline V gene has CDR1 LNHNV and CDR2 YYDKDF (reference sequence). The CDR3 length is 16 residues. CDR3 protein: CATSREGLDSSYEQYF. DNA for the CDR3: TGTGCCACCAGCAGAGAAGGGTTGGACAGTTCCTACGAGCAGTACTTC.

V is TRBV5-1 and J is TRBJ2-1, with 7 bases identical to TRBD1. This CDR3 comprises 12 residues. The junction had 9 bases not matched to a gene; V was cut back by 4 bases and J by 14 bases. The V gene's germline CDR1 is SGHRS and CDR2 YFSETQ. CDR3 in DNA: TGCGCCAGCAGCAAGGATGGACAGGCGGAGTTCTTC. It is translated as CASSKDGQAEFF.

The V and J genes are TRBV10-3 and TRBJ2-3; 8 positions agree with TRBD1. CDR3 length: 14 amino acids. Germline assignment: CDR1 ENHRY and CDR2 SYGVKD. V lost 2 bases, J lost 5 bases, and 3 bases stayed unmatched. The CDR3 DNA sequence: TGTGCCATCAGTGAGGCAGGGGGCATAGATACGCAGTATTTT. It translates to CAISEAGGIDTQYF.

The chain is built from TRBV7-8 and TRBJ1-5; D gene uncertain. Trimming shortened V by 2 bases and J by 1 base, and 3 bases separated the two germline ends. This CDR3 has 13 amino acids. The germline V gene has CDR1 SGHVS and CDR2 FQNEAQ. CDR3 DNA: TGTGCCAGCAGCTTAATGAGCAATCAGCCCCAGCATTTT. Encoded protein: CASSLMSNQPQHF.

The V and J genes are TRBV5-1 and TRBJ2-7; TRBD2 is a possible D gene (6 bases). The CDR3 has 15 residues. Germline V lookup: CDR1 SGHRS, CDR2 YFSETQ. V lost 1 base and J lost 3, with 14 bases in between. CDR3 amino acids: CASSLSGGFLYEQYF. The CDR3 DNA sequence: TGCGCCAGCAGCTTGTCCGGGGGATTTCTCTACGAGCAGTACTTC. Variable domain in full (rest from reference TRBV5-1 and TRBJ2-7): KAGVTQTPRYLIKTRGQQVTLSCSPISGHRSVSWYQQTPGQGLQFLFEYFSETQRNKGNFPGRFSGRQFSNSRSEMNVSTLELGDSALYLCASSLSGGFLYEQYFGPGTRLTVT.